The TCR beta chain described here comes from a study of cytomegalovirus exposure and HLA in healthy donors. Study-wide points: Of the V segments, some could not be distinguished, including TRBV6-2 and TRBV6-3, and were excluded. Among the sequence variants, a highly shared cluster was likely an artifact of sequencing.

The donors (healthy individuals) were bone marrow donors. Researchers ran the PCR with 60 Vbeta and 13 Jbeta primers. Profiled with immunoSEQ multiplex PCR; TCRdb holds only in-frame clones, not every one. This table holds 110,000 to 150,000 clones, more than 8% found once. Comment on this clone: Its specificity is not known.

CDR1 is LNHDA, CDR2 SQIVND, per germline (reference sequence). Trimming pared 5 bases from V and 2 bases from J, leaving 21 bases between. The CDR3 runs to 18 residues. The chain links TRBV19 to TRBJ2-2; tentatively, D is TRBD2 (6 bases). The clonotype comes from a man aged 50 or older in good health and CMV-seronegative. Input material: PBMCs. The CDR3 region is CASSPTWGLRFNTGELFF. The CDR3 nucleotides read TGTGCCAGTAGTCCAACTTGGGGACTCCGATTTAACACCGGGGAGCTGTTTTTT.